This TCR beta chain was found in a study of T cell responses to AZD1222 COVID-19 vaccine. Findings of the study overall: It was only after the peak T cell response that any repertoires were sampled. Targeting of unmutated variant regions was reportedly seen in nearly half of spike-specific TCRs. It was only 6 or 7 AZD1222 recipients who were seropositive at baseline. There were mostly white British donors and more females than males, and clonal diversity was possibly underestimated.

Sequencing used immunoSEQ multiplex PCR; TCRdb keeps in-frame clones, though not all of them. Of 95,000 to 150,000 clones in the sample, under 90% were seen once. The CDR3 is made up of 12 amino acids. Per the germline V gene, CDR1 is SEHNR and CDR2 is FQNEAQ (reference sequence). Between the trimmed V and J ends, which lost 3 bases and 4 bases, there was a span of 6 bases. In the case of this clone: What it binds is unknown.

This sequence was found in an adult in good health. The V call is TRBV7-9, the J call TRBJ1-1; D not certain. Here the sequenced sample was peripheral blood, taken on day 0 of AZD1222 vaccination. CDR3 sequence reads: CASSFGSTEAFF. CDR3 sequence (DNA): TGTGCCAGCAGCTTCGGTTCCACTGAAGCTTTCTTT. Full variable domain (remainder filled in from reference TRBV7-9 and TRBJ1-1): DTGVSQNPRHKITKRGQNVTFRCDPISEHNRLYWYRQTLGQGPEFLTYFQNEAQLEKSRLLSDRFSAERPKGSFSTLEIQRTEQGDSAMYLCASSFGSTEAFFGQGTRLTVV.